A single sample is the source of the 11 T cell receptor beta chains below, sequenced in a study of blood T cell repertoires in COVID-19. Data came from immunoSEQ multiplex PCR; TCRdb stores just in-frame clones and leaves some out. The data contain 180,000 or so clones, about 80% of them singletons. Sequenced: PBMCs or T cells enriched from blood (not recorded which). Receptor source: a man aged 60 to 75 who had been exposed to COVID-19.

V usage is TRBV15 and J usage is TRBJ1-3; D might be TRBD1 (5 bases). This CDR3 contains 17 residues. Germline V gene sequence: CDR1 LNHNV, CDR2 YYDKDF (reference sequence). The V and J ends lost 4 bases and 0 bases respectively, with 16 bases between them. The DNA of the CDR3 is TGTGCCACCAGCAACGTGGGGGGATACCCCTCTGGAAACACCATATATTTT. Translated: CATSNVGGYPSGNTIYF.

CDR3 bases: TGTGCCAGCCTGGGGCAGGGGGACACTGAAGCTTTCTTT. It translates to CASLGQGDTEAFF. The rearrangement uses TRBV28 and TRBJ1-1; 7 bases line up with TRBD1. CDR3 length: 13 amino acids. V lost 8 bases to trimming and J lost 3 bases; unmatched junction nucleotides: 6. Germline CDR1 reads MDHEN; CDR2 reads SYDVKM.

This clone occurred a few times. The chain employs TRBV28 and TRBJ2-7; TRBD1 agrees at 9 bases. The ends lost 4 bases at V and 8 bases at J; junction bases unmatched: 9. Per germline, CDR1 MDHEN and CDR2 SYDVKM. The CDR3 is 14 amino acids. In DNA form, the CDR3 reads TGTGCCAGCAGTTCTGAGGACAGGGGAAGGAAGCAGTACTTC. Translated, it gives CASSSEDRGRKQYF.

The V gene is TRBV19, the J gene TRBJ2-5, with a weak D call TRBD2 (5 bases). CDR1 LNHDA and CDR2 SQIVND come from the germline V gene (reference sequence). The CDR3 covers 15 residues. Trimming removed 4 bases from V and 4 bases from J, with 16 bases in between. DNA for the CDR3: TGTGCCAGTAGTAGTGGTTCGGGGTTTCGAGAGACCCAGTACTTC. Translated: CASSSGSGFRETQYF.

The CDR3 reads CASSTGTGDREQYF. The CDR3 DNA reads TGTGCCAGCAGCACCGGGACAGGGGATCGCGAGCAGTACTTC. The genes are TRBV6-4 and TRBJ2-7, with 10 bases fitting TRBD1. The germline CDR1 and CDR2 sequences are MRHNA and SNTAGT. This CDR3 has 14 residues. After removal of 6 bases from V and 6 bases from J, the junction contained 8 bases not matched to a gene.

This clone has at least ten counts. The V call is TRBV4-3, the J call TRBJ2-7; D possibly corresponds to TRBD1 (5 bases). The CDR3 sequence is 15 residues long. Germline CDR1 and CDR2: LGHNA and YSLEER. Trimming stripped 0 bases from V and 1 base from J, with 10 bases between. In DNA form, the CDR3 reads TGCGCCAGCAGCCAAGAGGGGCCTCGTTCCTACGAGCAGTACTTC. Its protein product is CASSQEGPRSYEQYF.

The gene calls are TRBV20-1 and TRBJ1-2; D perhaps matches TRBD1 (5 bases). Deletions cut 3 bases from V and 7 bases from J, with 18 bases between. The CDR3 loop spans 14 amino acids. Germline lookup yields CDR1 DFQATT and CDR2 SNEGSKA (reference sequence). CDR3 in amino acids: CSASLSAGPAGYTF. Written as DNA, the CDR3 is TGCAGTGCTAGTTTGAGTGCAGGGCCTGCTGGCTACACCTTC.

The chain joins TRBV27 to TRBJ1-1, with a tentative D call TRBD1 (5 bases). Germline CDR1 reads MNHEY; CDR2 reads SMNVEV (reference sequence). The length of the CDR3 is 13 residues. Trimming cost V 3 bases and J 4 bases, with 9 bases left between them. CDR3 coding DNA: TGTGCCAGCAGTTTCAGGGAGGGCACTGAAGCTTTCTTT. It specifies CASSFREGTEAFF.

The rearrangement links TRBV12-5 to TRBJ1-2, with D maybe TRBD1 (5 bases). The CDR3 has 14 amino acids. The V end was cut by 1 base, the J end by 4 bases, with 10 bases between. CDR1 is LGHNT, CDR2 FRNRAP, per germline. The DNA for the CDR3 is TGTGCTAGTGGTTTGGGTGACAGTTTCTATGGCTACACCTTC. Translated, it gives CASGLGDSFYGYTF.

V is TRBV28 and J is TRBJ2-7; D gene ambiguous. The CDR3 has 14 residues. From germline, CDR1 is MDHEN and CDR2 SYDVKM. V lost 5 bases and J lost 3, with 14 bases in between. Written as DNA, the CDR3 is TGTGCCAGCAGTCCCGTCCCCAGAAACTACGAGCAGTACTTC. This encodes CASSPVPRNYEQYF.

This chain joins TRBV5-6 and TRBJ1-3, with D perhaps TRBD1 (5 bases). V lost 3 bases and J 4 bases, leaving 20 bases between the germline ends. CDR3 size: 17 residues. CDR1 and CDR2 (germline): SGHDT, YYEEEE. CDR3 coding DNA: TGTGCCAGCAGCTGGCTCTCGGGCGGGGCCGGGGGAAACACCATATATTTT. This encodes CASSWLSGGAGGNTIYF.